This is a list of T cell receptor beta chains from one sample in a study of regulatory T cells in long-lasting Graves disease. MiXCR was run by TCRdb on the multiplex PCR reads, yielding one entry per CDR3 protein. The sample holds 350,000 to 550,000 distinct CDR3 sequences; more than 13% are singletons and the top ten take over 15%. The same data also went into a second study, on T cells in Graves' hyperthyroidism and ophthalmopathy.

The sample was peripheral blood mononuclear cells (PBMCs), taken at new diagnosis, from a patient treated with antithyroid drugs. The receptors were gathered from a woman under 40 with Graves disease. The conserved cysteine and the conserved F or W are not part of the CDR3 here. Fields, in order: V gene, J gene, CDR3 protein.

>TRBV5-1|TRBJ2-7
ASSLDHRVVSYEQY
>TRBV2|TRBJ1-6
ASSVGAGFSPLH
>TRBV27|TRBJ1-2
ASSLRGDSVNYGYT
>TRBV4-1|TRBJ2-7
ASSPFSVRSSSYEQY
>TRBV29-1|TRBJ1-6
SVLTTGGGDSPLH
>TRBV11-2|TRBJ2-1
ASSPQGDPSYEQF
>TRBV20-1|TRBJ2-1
SARGSGTSYP
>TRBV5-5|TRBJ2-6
ASSLTVEGANVLT
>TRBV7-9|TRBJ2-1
ASSLARSGGAYNEQF
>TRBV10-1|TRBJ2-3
ASSDPGGATTQY
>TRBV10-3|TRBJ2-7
AISESRRLAVNYEQY
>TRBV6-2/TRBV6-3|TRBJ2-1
ASSYGRVDPYNEQF
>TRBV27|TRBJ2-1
ASSRDSTNEQF
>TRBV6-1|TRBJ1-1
ASSEMGLGISTEAF
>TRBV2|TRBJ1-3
ASKLAGNTIY
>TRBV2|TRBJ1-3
ASSEQGAPGNTIY
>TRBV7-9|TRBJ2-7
ASSPGTVEQY
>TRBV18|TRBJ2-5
ASSPTTGGETQY
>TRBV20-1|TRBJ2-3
SARETGRTDTQY
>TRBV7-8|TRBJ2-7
ASSLAAGTSFYEQY
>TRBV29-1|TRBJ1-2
SVQTGVANYGYT
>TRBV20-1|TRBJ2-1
SAAPGLGFNEQF